A single sample is the source of the 29 T cell receptor beta chains below, sequenced in a study of early T cells in non-severe SARS-CoV-2 infection. MiXCR was run by TCRdb on the 5' RACE reads, yielding one entry per CDR3 protein. The sample yields tens of thousands of distinct CDR3 sequences, around 5% seen once. Sequenced material: whole blood. Receptors originate from an adult who was a healthcare worker with PCR-confirmed SARS-CoV-2 infection or an uninfected control (not recorded which).

This clonotype showed up just a few times. This chain joins TRBV10-3 and TRBJ1-1; 11 bases map to TRBD1. Germline CDR1 ENHRY, CDR2 SYGVKD. The CDR3 contains 14 residues. V was clipped by 6 bases and J by 3 bases; unmatched bases: 3. CDR3 coding DNA: TGTGCCATCAGAGGACAGGGGGCGCACACTGAAGCTTTCTTT. Protein sequence: CAIRGQGAHTEAFF.

This clonotype showed up many times. The V call is TRBV29-1, the J call TRBJ2-2; no firm D call. V lost 5 bases to trimming and J lost 0 bases, with 7 bases between them. From germline, CDR1 is SQVTM and CDR2 ANQGSEA. CDR3 length equals 13 residues. The CDR3 nucleotides are TGCAGCGTTACGGTAGCGAACACCGGGGAGCTGTTTTTT. Translated: CSVTVANTGELFF.

Many counts were recorded for this clonotype. DNA for the CDR3: TGTGCCAGCAGCTTAGCACCACAGGGATTGAGTGAAAAACTGTTTTTT. The encoded protein is CASSLAPQGLSEKLFF. J is TRBJ1-4 and V is TRBV7-2; D is perhaps TRBD1 (6 bases). Deletions cut 0 bases from V and 7 bases from J, with 15 bases between. This CDR3 has 16 residues. CDR1 SGHTA and CDR2 FQGNSA come from the germline V gene.

This clonotype was detected many times. The chain uses TRBV6-5 and TRBJ2-1, with 7 nucleotides matching TRBD2. Germline trimming cut 5 bases from V and 7 bases from J; bases unmatched to any gene: 5. The V gene's germline CDR1 is MNHEY and CDR2 SVGAGI. CDR3 length: 13 residues. CDR3 nucleotide sequence: TGTGCCAGCAGTAAGCAGGGAGGGAATGAGCAGTTCTTC. Translation gives CASSKQGGNEQFF.

This clonotype was found many times. V is TRBV20-1 and J is TRBJ1-1; D uncertain. The CDR3 consists of 12 residues. Per the germline V gene, CDR1 is DFQATT and CDR2 is SNEGSKA (reference sequence). V lost 1 base and J lost 5, with 8 bases in between. The CDR3 DNA follows: TGCAGTGCTAGAGCACCTGGGACTGAAGCTTTCTTT. It is translated as CSARAPGTEAFF.

The chain uses TRBV7-9 and TRBJ2-2; perhaps TRBD1 as D (6 bases). With 5 bases removed from V and 5 bases from J, the gap between germline ends came to 18 bases. The CDR3 sequence is 16 residues long. The V gene's germline CDR1 is SEHNR and CDR2 FQNEAQ (reference sequence). This chain's CDR3 is CASSLSGGPQTGELFF. DNA for the CDR3: TGTGCCAGCAGCCTATCTGGGGGCCCTCAGACCGGGGAGCTGTTTTTT.

This clonotype was counted many times. The CDR3 DNA follows: TGTGCCAGCCATGGAAGTACAGGCGTTTCCTACGAGCAGTACTTC. Translation: CASHGSTGVSYEQYF. The chain couples TRBV28 to TRBJ2-7; perhaps TRBD1 as D (5 bases). Trimming removed 8 bases from V and 1 base from J, with 18 bases in between. The CDR3 consists of 15 residues. Germline V gene lookup returns CDR1 MDHEN and CDR2 SYDVKM. The full variable domain, rest sourced from reference TRBV28 and TRBJ2-7, is DVKVTQSSRYLVKRTGEKVFLECVQDMDHENMFWYRQDPGLGLRLIYFSYDVKMKEKGDIPEGYSVSREKKERFSLILESASTNQTSMYLCASHGSTGVSYEQYFGPGTRLTVT.

The J gene is TRBJ2-5, the V gene TRBV30; tentative D call: TRBD1 (5 bases). Trimming stripped 4 bases from V and 5 bases from J, with 11 bases between. This CDR3 has 12 residues. The germline V gene encodes CDR1 GTSNPN and CDR2 SVGIG (reference sequence). The CDR3 sequence is CAWKAGLETQYF. The CDR3 DNA follows: TGTGCCTGGAAAGCAGGGTTGGAGACCCAGTACTTC.

The V and J genes are TRBV30 and TRBJ2-5; D could derive from TRBD1 or TRBD2 (5 bases each). The CDR3 spans 15 residues. Germline V gene sequence: CDR1 GTSNPN, CDR2 SVGIG (reference sequence). The V gene lost 1 base and the J gene lost 3 bases, with 15 bases spanning the gap. CDR3: CAWSGRGTVKETQYF. CDR3 bases: TGTGCCTGGAGTGGGCGAGGGACGGTAAAAGAGACCCAGTACTTC.

The gene calls are TRBV4-3 and TRBJ1-4; D might be TRBD1 (5 bases). Between the trimmed V and J ends, which lost 0 bases and 7 bases, there was a span of 24 bases. Germline CDR1 reads LGHNA; CDR2 reads YSLEER. This CDR3 region has 19 residues. This CDR3 is CASSQDRGGTGAPFEKLFF. CDR3 in DNA: TGCGCCAGCAGCCAAGATCGTGGGGGTACAGGAGCCCCTTTTGAAAAACTGTTTTTT.

The rearrangement uses TRBV5-1 and TRBJ1-2, with a possible D match to TRBD1 (5 bases). Trimming left V 5 bases short and J 2 bases short, with 16 bases between. Germline CDR1 reads SGHRS; CDR2 reads YFSETQ. The CDR3 length is 15 residues. The CDR3, as DNA: TGCGCCAGCAGACTGGCAGGGACTGACAACTATGGCTACACCTTC. As protein: CASRLAGTDNYGYTF.

This rearrangement joins TRBV7-8 to TRBJ1-3; possible D gene TRBD1, 5 bases. Per the germline V gene, CDR1 is SGHVS and CDR2 is FQNEAQ. V was clipped by 1 base and J by 5 bases, with 12 bases between them. CDR3 length equals 15 residues. CDR3 residues: CASSLGQRNRNTIYF. DNA of the CDR3: TGTGCCAGCAGCTTAGGACAGCGCAACCGAAACACCATATATTTT.

This clonotype was counted between two and nine times. This CDR3 reads CASSLRPSGVYEQYF. CDR3 coding DNA: TGTGCCAGCAGTTTAAGGCCTAGCGGGGTCTACGAGCAGTACTTC. The rearrangement links TRBV28 to TRBJ2-7; 9 positions match TRBD2. V lost 2 bases, J lost 3 bases, and 5 bases stayed unmatched. The germline CDR1 and CDR2 sequences are MDHEN and SYDVKM. This CDR3 comprises 15 residues. Based on the CDR3 plus reference TRBV28 and TRBJ2-7, the full variable domain is DVKVTQSSRYLVKRTGEKVFLECVQDMDHENMFWYRQDPGLGLRLIYFSYDVKMKEKGDIPEGYSVSREKKERFSLILESASTNQTSMYLCASSLRPSGVYEQYFGPGTRLTVT.

This clonotype has a count of ten or more. This chain links TRBV11-2 with TRBJ2-3; D tentatively reads TRBD1 or TRBD2 (5 bases each). The CDR3 runs 15 residues. Germline CDR1 SGHAT, CDR2 FQNNGV. The germline V and J ends were trimmed by 1 base and 4 bases, with 12 bases remaining between them. CDR3 protein: CASSLARDGADTQYF. CDR3 bases: TGTGCCAGCAGCTTAGCTAGGGACGGGGCAGATACGCAGTATTTT.

This clonotype has ten or more counts. This rearrangement joins TRBV7-9 to TRBJ1-1; 9 nucleotides line up with TRBD1. CDR3 length equals 16 residues. Germline CDR1 SEHNR, CDR2 FQNEAQ (reference sequence). Germline trimming cut 4 bases from V and 1 base from J; bases unmatched to any gene: 7. The CDR3 loop is CASSSTGGAGNTEAFF. The CDR3 DNA is TGTGCCAGCAGCTCCACAGGGGGCGCGGGGAACACTGAAGCTTTCTTT.

This clonotype was counted at least ten times. The chain is built from TRBV7-2 and TRBJ2-7; D ambiguous. CDR1 is SGHTA, CDR2 FQGNSA, per germline. This CDR3 is built from 15 residues. The V end lost 5 bases, the J end lost 3 bases, and 17 bases lay between the germline ends. This chain's CDR3 is CASSRVVDRNYEQYF. In nucleotides, the CDR3 is TGTGCCAGCAGCAGAGTGGTGGACCGGAACTACGAGCAGTACTTC.

This clonotype has just a few counts. V usage is TRBV7-2 and J usage is TRBJ1-2, with D possibly being TRBD1 (6 bases). This CDR3 region has 14 residues. Trimming shortened V by 5 bases and J by 0 bases, and 10 bases separated the two germline ends. Germline V gene sequence: CDR1 SGHTA, CDR2 FQGNSA. CDR3 amino acids: CASSPDSANYGYTF. In nucleotides, the CDR3 is TGTGCCAGCAGCCCGGACAGCGCTAACTATGGCTACACCTTC.

Comment on this clonotype: It may be a read error: a sequence one base away is much more abundant. This rearrangement joins TRBV3-1 to TRBJ2-1, with 7 bases lining up with TRBD2. Germline lookup yields CDR1 LGHDT and CDR2 YNNKEL (reference sequence). The CDR3 loop spans 14 amino acids. The CDR3 region is CGSSPRLALAEQFF. CDR3 sequence (DNA): TGTGGCAGCAGCCCCCGACTAGCTTTGGCTGAGCAGTTCTTC.

This clonotype was picked up many times. CDR3 bases: TGTGCCAGCAGCTTAGTCTGGGGTAAGACTTTCTTT. It is translated as CASSLVWGKTFF. V and J are TRBV7-9 and TRBJ1-1, with no clear D. CDR3 length: 12 residues. Looked up from germline, CDR1 is SEHNR and CDR2 is FQNEAQ (reference sequence). V was clipped by 1 base and J by 12 bases, with 12 bases between them. The full variable domain, in which reference TRBV7-9 and TRBJ1-1 provide the parts outside the CDR3, is DTGVSQNPRHKITKRGQNVTFRCDPISEHNRLYWYRQTLGQGPEFLTYFQNEAQLEKSRLLSDRFSAERPKGSFSTLEIQRTEQGDSAMYLCASSLVWGKTFFGQGTRLTVV.

This clonotype was recorded at least ten times. The chain uses TRBV28 and TRBJ2-1, with 7 bases matching TRBD2. V gave up 6 bases and J gave up 4 bases; unmatched junction bases: 9. The CDR3 covers 15 residues. CDR1 is MDHEN, CDR2 SYDVKM, per germline. The CDR3 DNA is TGTGCCAGCAGGATGAGCGGGACCACGTACAATGAGCAGTTCTTC. Its translation is CASRMSGTTYNEQFF.

This clonotype was seen repeatedly, ten times or more. The chain joins TRBV6-4 to TRBJ1-1; possibly TRBD1 for D (6 bases). CDR1 and CDR2 (germline): MRHNA, SNTAGT. The CDR3 runs to 15 residues. V shed 0 bases and J shed 3 bases, with 11 bases lying between them. The CDR3 sequence: CASSDSARGYTEAFF. CDR3 in DNA: TGTGCCAGCAGTGACTCCGCCAGGGGTTACACTGAAGCTTTCTTT.

This clonotype was recorded at least ten times. The chain has TRBV7-2 and TRBJ1-1; tentative D call: TRBD1 (5 bases). The CDR3 is 13 residues long. Trimming left V 1 base short and J 7 bases short, with 10 bases between. Germline V gene lookup returns CDR1 SGHTA and CDR2 FQGNSA. DNA for the CDR3: TGTGCCAGCAGCTTAGGGCAGGGACTTGAAGCTTTCTTT. It specifies CASSLGQGLEAFF.

In regard to this clonotype: A read error is possible here, since a much larger clone lies one base away. The chain joins TRBV20-1 to TRBJ2-2, with D unclear. V shed 1 base and J shed 4 bases, with 13 bases lying between them. CDR3 length: 15 residues. Germline V gene sequence: CDR1 DFQATT, CDR2 SNEGSKA (reference sequence). The DNA of the CDR3 is TGCAGTGCTAGAGTACAGTTGTCTAGCACCGGGGAGCTGTTTTTT. Translated, it gives CSARVQLSSTGELFF.

This clonotype was seen many times. This chain joins TRBV12-3 or TRBV12-4 and TRBJ2-3; TRBD2 is a possible D gene (5 bases). The CDR3 spans 16 residues. V was trimmed by 5 bases and J by 4 bases, leaving 19 bases between them. CDR3 sequence reads: CASSPSPRLTPDTQYF. The CDR3 nucleotides are TGTGCCAGCAGTCCGTCCCCGAGACTAACTCCAGATACGCAGTATTTT.

Comment on this clonotype: The junction differs from germline at one of its ends, possibly a read error. J is TRBJ1-4 and V is TRBV5-6, with 11 bases that match TRBD1. Germline lookup yields CDR1 SGHDT and CDR2 YYEEEE. This CDR3 spans 15 amino acids. The CDR3 sequence: CASSGQGALNEELFF. The CDR3 DNA sequence: TGTGCCAGCAGTGGACAGGGGGCGCTGAATGAAGAACTGTTTTTT.

This clonotype was seen at least ten times. The rearrangement uses TRBV19 and TRBJ1-5; D remains ambiguous. CDR1 LNHDA and CDR2 SQIVND come from the germline V gene (reference sequence). V shed 5 bases and J shed 3 bases, with 8 bases lying between them. This CDR3 contains 13 residues. This chain's CDR3 is CASSPQTNQPQHF. As DNA, the CDR3 is TGTGCCAGTAGTCCTCAGACCAATCAGCCCCAGCATTTT.

Ten or more counts support this clonotype. The V gene is TRBV15, the J gene TRBJ2-1; 10 bases map to TRBD2. The J segment lost 6 bases and the V segment lost 1 base, leaving 6 bases of the junction unmatched. CDR1 and CDR2 (germline): LNHNV, YYDKDF (reference sequence). The CDR3 covers 16 residues. This CDR3 is CATSRVSGRVFNEQFF. The CDR3 nucleotides read TGTGCCACCAGCAGAGTGAGCGGGAGGGTTTTCAATGAGCAGTTCTTC.

V usage is TRBV2 and J usage is TRBJ2-5, with D possibly being TRBD1 (6 bases). CDR1 is SNHLY, CDR2 FYNNEI, per germline. This CDR3 is built from 13 residues. Trimming stripped 6 bases from V and 5 bases from J, with 13 bases between. The CDR3 here is CASSSQGRETQYF. DNA of the CDR3: TGTGCCAGCAGCTCACAGGGTAGGGAGACCCAGTACTTC.

This clonotype was observed a few times. This chain joins TRBV11-2 and TRBJ2-3; D remains unclear. The V end was cut by 4 bases, the J end by 3 bases, with 8 bases between. CDR3 size: 13 residues. The germline gives CDR1 SGHAT, CDR2 FQNNGV. The CDR3 spells CASSSSPTDTQYF. The CDR3 DNA sequence: TGTGCCAGCAGCTCCAGTCCGACAGATACGCAGTATTTT.